This TCR delta chain was recorded in a study of Vδ1+ human thymocytes. Study conclusions and caveats: Highly polyclonal TRG and TRD repertoires with Gaussian CDR3 length distributions appeared in thymus. Unexpected Vdelta2 sequences could cause misinterpretation of bulk repertoire data. Unlike peripheral blood Vdelta1+ controls, thymic delta-chain sequences included roughly 22% Vdelta2 and few Vdelta3.

With respect to this clone: Its antigen is undetermined. At one of its ends the junction is not consistent with the germline gene, which may arise from a read error.

Thymocytes were sorted as CD3+ TCRVdelta1+ TCRVdelta2- after alphabeta T cell depletion. The template was reverse-transcribed extracted RNA. CDR3 amplicons came from multiplex PCR with pooled V-gene forward and constant-region reverse primers. TCRdb re-called the multiplex PCR reads using CATT. This table holds fewer than 90,000 delta-chain clones, approximately 30% found once. This CDR3 spans 17 amino acids. The germline gives CDR1 TSWWSYY, CDR2 QGS. Sequenced material: Vdelta1+ gamma-delta thymocytes from the thymus. Described subset: FACS-sorted CD3+ TCRalphabeta- TCRVdelta1+ TCRVdelta2- thymocytes. The clonotype originates from a boy less than two years old who had congenital heart surgery. The chain is built from TRDV1 and TRDJ1, with 7 bases identical to TRDD3. In DNA form, the CDR3 reads TGTGCTCTTGGCGGGAAGGCGGGGGGATCGTACACCGATAAGCTCATCTTT. Protein: CALGGKAGGSYTDKLIF.